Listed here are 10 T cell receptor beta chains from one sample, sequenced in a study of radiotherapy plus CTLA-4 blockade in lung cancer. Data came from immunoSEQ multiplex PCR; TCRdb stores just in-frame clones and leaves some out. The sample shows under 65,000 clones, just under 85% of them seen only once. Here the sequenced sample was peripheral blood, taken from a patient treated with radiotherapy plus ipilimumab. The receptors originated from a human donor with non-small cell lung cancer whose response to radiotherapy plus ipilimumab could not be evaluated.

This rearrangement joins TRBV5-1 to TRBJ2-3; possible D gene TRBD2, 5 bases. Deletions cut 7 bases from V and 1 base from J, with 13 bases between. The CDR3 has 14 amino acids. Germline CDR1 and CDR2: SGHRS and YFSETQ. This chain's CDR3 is CASSFSRGTDTQYF. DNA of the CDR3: TGCGCCAGCTCCTTTTCGCGGGGCACAGATACGCAGTATTTT.

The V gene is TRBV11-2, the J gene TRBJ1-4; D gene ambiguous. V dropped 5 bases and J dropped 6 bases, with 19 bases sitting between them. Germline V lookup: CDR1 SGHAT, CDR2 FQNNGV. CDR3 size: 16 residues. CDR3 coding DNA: TGTGCCAGCAGCCGAGGGATTATGGGAATGCATGAAAAACTGTTTTTT. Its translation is CASSRGIMGMHEKLFF.

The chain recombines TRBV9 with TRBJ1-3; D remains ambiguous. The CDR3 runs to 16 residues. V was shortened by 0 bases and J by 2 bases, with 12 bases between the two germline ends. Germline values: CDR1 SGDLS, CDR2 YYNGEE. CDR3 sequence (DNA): TGTGCCAGCAGCGTAGACCCCGGGTCAACTGGAAACACCATATATTTT. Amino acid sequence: CASSVDPGSTGNTIYF.

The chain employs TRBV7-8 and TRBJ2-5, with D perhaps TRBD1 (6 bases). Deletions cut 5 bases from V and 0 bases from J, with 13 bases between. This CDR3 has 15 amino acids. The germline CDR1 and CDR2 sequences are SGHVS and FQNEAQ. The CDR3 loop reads CASSANRDNQETQYF. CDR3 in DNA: TGTGCCAGCAGCGCAAACCGGGACAACCAAGAGACCCAGTACTTC.

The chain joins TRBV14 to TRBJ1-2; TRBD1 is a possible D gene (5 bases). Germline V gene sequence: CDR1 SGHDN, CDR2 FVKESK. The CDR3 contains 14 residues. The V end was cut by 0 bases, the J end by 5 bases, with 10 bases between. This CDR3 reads CASSQDTGGYGYTF. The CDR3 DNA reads TGTGCCAGCAGCCAAGATACCGGGGGTTATGGCTACACCTTC.

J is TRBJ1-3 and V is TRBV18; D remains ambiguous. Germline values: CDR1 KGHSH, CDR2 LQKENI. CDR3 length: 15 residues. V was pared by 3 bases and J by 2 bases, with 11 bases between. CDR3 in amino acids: CASSPPASTGNTIYF. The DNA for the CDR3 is TGTGCCAGCTCACCTCCTGCGAGTACTGGAAACACCATATATTTT.

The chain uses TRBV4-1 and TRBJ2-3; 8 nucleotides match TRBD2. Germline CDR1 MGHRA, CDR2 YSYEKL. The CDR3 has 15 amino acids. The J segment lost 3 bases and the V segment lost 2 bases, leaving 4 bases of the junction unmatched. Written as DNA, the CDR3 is TGCGCCAGCAGCCAAATTGGGACTAGGACAGATACGCAGTATTTT. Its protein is CASSQIGTRTDTQYF.

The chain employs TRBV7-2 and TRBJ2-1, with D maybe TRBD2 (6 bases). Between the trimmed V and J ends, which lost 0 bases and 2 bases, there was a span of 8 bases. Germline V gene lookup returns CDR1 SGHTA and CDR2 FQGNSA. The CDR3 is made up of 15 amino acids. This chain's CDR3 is CASSLAGLPYNEQFF. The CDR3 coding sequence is TGTGCCAGCAGCTTAGCAGGACTACCCTACAATGAGCAGTTCTTC. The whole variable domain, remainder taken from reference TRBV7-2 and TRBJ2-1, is GAGVSQSPSNKVTEKGKDVELRCDPISGHTALYWYRQSLGQGLEFLIYFQGNSAPDKSGLPSDRFSAERTGGSVSTLTIQRTQQEDSAVYLCASSLAGLPYNEQFFGPGTRLTVL.

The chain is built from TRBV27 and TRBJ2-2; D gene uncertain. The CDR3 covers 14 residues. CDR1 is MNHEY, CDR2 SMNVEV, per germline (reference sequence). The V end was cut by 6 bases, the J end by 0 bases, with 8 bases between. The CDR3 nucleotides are TGTGCCAGCAGGGCAGGATCGAACACCGGGGAGCTGTTTTTT. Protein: CASRAGSNTGELFF.

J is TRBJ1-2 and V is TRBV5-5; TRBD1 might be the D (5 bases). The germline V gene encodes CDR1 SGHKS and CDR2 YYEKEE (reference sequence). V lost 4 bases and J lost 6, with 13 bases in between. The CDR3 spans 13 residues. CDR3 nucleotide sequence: TGTGCCAGCAGCGCGCAGGTAGGGGATGGCTACACCTTC. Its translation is CASSAQVGDGYTF.